The rows below give T cell receptor beta chains drawn from one sample of a study of cytomegalovirus exposure and HLA in healthy donors. TCRdb keeps only in-frame clones here, not all; method: immunoSEQ multiplex PCR. The sample includes fewer than 200,000 clones, roughly 89% of them seen just once. Sequencing was carried out using PBMCs. Receptors were obtained from a man between 18 and 29 years old in good health and CMV-seropositive. CDR3s include the opening cysteine and the closing phenylalanine or tryptophan. A D gene is named only where the DNA matches it firmly. Rows may omit the clone size; those that give it use once, few, many or a size class.

v_call: TRBV6-5; j_call: TRBJ2-7; clone_size: once; d_call: TRBD2; cdr3_nt: TGTGCCACCCGAGGAGCGGGAGGGTACGAGCAGTACTTC; cdr3_aa: CATRGAGGYEQYF
v_call: TRBV27; j_call: TRBJ2-7; clone_size: NA; d_call: TRBD2; cdr3_nt: TGTGCCAGCAGTTTGGGACTAGCGGGAGAATCCTACGAGCAGTACTTC; cdr3_aa: CASSLGLAGESYEQYF
v_call: TRBV5-4; j_call: TRBJ2-7; clone_size: NA; d_call: TRBD2; cdr3_nt: TGTGCCAGCAGCCCAGGACTAGGGACCTACGAGCAGTACTTC; cdr3_aa: CASSPGLGTYEQYF
v_call: TRBV30; j_call: TRBJ1-3; clone_size: NA; d_call: TRBD1; cdr3_nt: TGTGCCTGGAAGCGAACCGGGACAGGGGATGGAAACACCATATATTTT; cdr3_aa: CAWKRTGTGDGNTIYF
v_call: TRBV4-2; j_call: TRBJ2-1; clone_size: NA; d_call: TRBD2; cdr3_nt: TGTGCCAGCAGCCAAGATCTGGGACTAGCGGGAAGGAATGAGCAGTTCTTC; cdr3_aa: CASSQDLGLAGRNEQFF
v_call: TRBV18; j_call: TRBJ2-1; clone_size: NA; d_call: NA; cdr3_nt: TGTGCCAGCTCACCACGTCGCAGTCGCTCCTACAATGAGCAGTTCTTC; cdr3_aa: CASSPRRSRSYNEQFF
v_call: TRBV11-2; j_call: TRBJ1-3; clone_size: NA; d_call: NA; cdr3_nt: TGTGCCAGCAGCTTTTTGGAGGGAACCTTTTGGTCTGGAAACACCATATATTTT; cdr3_aa: CASSFLEGTFWSGNTIYF
v_call: TRBV30; j_call: TRBJ2-7; clone_size: NA; d_call: TRBD2; cdr3_nt: TGTGCCTGGACAGGCGGGAGCCCCTACGAGCAGTACTTC; cdr3_aa: CAWTGGSPYEQYF
v_call: TRBV25-1; j_call: TRBJ2-1; clone_size: NA; d_call: TRBD1; cdr3_nt: TGTGCCAGCAGTCCCCGTAAGGGACAGGGTTCCTACAATGAGCAGTTCTTC; cdr3_aa: CASSPRKGQGSYNEQFF
v_call: TRBV5-1; j_call: TRBJ1-2; clone_size: NA; d_call: NA; cdr3_nt: TGCGCCAGCAGCTTGGACCACACCGCTAACTATGGCTACACCTTC; cdr3_aa: CASSLDHTANYGYTF
v_call: TRBV6-5; j_call: TRBJ1-2; clone_size: NA; d_call: NA; cdr3_nt: TGTGCCAGCAGTGCACATGACAGCTCCTTTCGCTACACCTTC; cdr3_aa: CASSAHDSSFRYTF
v_call: TRBV13; j_call: TRBJ2-2; clone_size: NA; d_call: NA; cdr3_nt: TGTGCCAGCAGCCGGAGGTCCGGGGAGCTGTTTTTT; cdr3_aa: CASSRRSGELFF
v_call: TRBV5-1; j_call: TRBJ2-7; clone_size: NA; d_call: TRBD2; cdr3_nt: TGCGCCAGCTCCCTGGGACTAGTATCGCTTACCTACGAGCAGTACTTC; cdr3_aa: CASSLGLVSLTYEQYF
v_call: TRBV28; j_call: TRBJ2-6; clone_size: NA; d_call: NA; cdr3_nt: TGTGCCAGCAGTCAACATCCCCAGGCTGGGGCCAACGTCCTGACTTTC; cdr3_aa: CASSQHPQAGANVLTF
v_call: TRBV6-5; j_call: TRBJ2-7; clone_size: NA; d_call: TRBD1; cdr3_nt: TGTGCCAGCGGGCGGGCAGGGGGAAACGAGCAGTACTTC; cdr3_aa: CASGRAGGNEQYF
v_call: TRBV7-3; j_call: TRBJ2-1; clone_size: NA; d_call: TRBD2; cdr3_nt: TGTGCCAGCAGCTGGGCCAGCGGGAGAATTCCCAATGAGCAGTTCTTC; cdr3_aa: CASSWASGRIPNEQFF
v_call: TRBV5-5; j_call: TRBJ1-2; clone_size: NA; d_call: NA; cdr3_nt: TGTGCCAGCAGCTTGGACGGAGTCGACTATGGCTACACCTTC; cdr3_aa: CASSLDGVDYGYTF
v_call: TRBV7-9; j_call: TRBJ2-5; clone_size: NA; d_call: TRBD2; cdr3_nt: TGTGCCAGCAGCCGGATTGGACTAGCGGGAGGTGGAGAGACCCAGTACTTC; cdr3_aa: CASSRIGLAGGGETQYF
v_call: TRBV30; j_call: TRBJ2-3; clone_size: NA; d_call: NA; cdr3_nt: TGTGCCTGGGCCACCGAGAGCACAGATACGCAGTATTTT; cdr3_aa: CAWATESTDTQYF
v_call: TRBV27; j_call: TRBJ2-7; clone_size: NA; d_call: TRBD2; cdr3_nt: TGTGCCAGCAGTTTATCCTTTAGCGGGTACTCCTACGAGCAGTACTTC; cdr3_aa: CASSLSFSGYSYEQYF
v_call: TRBV28; j_call: TRBJ2-1; clone_size: once; d_call: NA; cdr3_nt: TGTGCCAGCAGTCTCGACAGGTTTGGGGCCCTCAATGAGCAGTTCTTC; cdr3_aa: CASSLDRFGALNEQFF
v_call: TRBV5-6; j_call: TRBJ2-3; clone_size: NA; d_call: TRBD1; cdr3_nt: TGTGCCAGCAGCACCGGACAGGGGGCAGATACGCAGTATTTT; cdr3_aa: CASSTGQGADTQYF
v_call: TRBV15; j_call: TRBJ2-1; clone_size: NA; d_call: NA; cdr3_nt: TGTGCCACCAGCAGAGATTTGCAGGGGTTTGATGAGCAGTTCTTC; cdr3_aa: CATSRDLQGFDEQFF
v_call: TRBV21-1; j_call: TRBJ1-5; clone_size: NA; d_call: NA; cdr3_nt: TGTGCCAGCAGCAAAGTACATCGGAGGTATAGCAATCAGCCCCAGCATTTT; cdr3_aa: CASSKVHRRYSNQPQHF
v_call: TRBV27; j_call: TRBJ1-4; clone_size: NA; d_call: TRBD1; cdr3_nt: TGTGCCAGCAGCCCCGGACAGGGAACTGAAAAACTGTTTTTT; cdr3_aa: CASSPGQGTEKLFF
v_call: TRBV5-1; j_call: TRBJ2-3; clone_size: NA; d_call: TRBD2; cdr3_nt: TGCGCCAGCAGCCAAGGACTAGCGGGAGTGGGAGATACGCAGTATTTT; cdr3_aa: CASSQGLAGVGDTQYF